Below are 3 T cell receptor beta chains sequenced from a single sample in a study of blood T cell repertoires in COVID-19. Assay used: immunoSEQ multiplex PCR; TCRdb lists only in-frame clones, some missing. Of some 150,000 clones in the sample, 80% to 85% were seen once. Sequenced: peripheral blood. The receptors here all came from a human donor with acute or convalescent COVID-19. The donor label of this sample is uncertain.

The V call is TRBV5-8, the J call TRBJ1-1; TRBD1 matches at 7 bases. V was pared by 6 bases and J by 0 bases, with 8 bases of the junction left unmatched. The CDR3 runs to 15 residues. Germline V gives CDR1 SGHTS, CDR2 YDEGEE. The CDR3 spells CASKRGGNLNTEAFF. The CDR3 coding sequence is TGTGCCAGCAAAAGAGGGGGCAACCTGAACACTGAAGCTTTCTTT.

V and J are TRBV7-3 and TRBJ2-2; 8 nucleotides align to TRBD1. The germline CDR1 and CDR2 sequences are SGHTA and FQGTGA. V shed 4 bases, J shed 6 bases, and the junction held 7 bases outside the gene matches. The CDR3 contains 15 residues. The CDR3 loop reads CASSSGTGVAGELFF. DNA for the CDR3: TGTGCCAGCAGCTCTGGGACAGGTGTAGCCGGGGAGCTGTTTTTT.

The CDR3 nucleotides are TGTGCCAGCAGCTTAACCCCCAGGACAGATACGCAGTATTTT. It yields the protein CASSLTPRTDTQYF. The chain uses TRBV7-2 and TRBJ2-3; D is ambiguous. Trimming shortened V by 2 bases and J by 3 bases, and 9 bases separated the two germline ends. CDR3 length: 14 amino acids. CDR1 SGHTA and CDR2 FQGNSA come from the germline V gene.